The clone carrying this TCR beta chain was seen a handful of times. These data are taken from a study of T cells in Graves' hyperthyroidism and ophthalmopathy. Researchers amplified the TCR beta CDR3 regions from RNA transcripts. HTBI primers were the set used in a first-round RT-PCR of the TCR CDR3. Using its own MiXCR run on the multiplex PCR reads, TCRdb lists one record per CDR3 protein. This table has approximately 400,000 distinct CDR3 sequences, less than 20% appearing once. With V trimmed by 1 base and J by 5 bases, 9 bases remained unmatched. Germline V gene sequence: CDR1 KGHDR, CDR2 SFDVKD. This CDR3 comprises 18 residues.

This TCR was sampled from a man aged 18 to 30 with Graves' ophthalmopathy. V and J are TRBV24-1 and TRBJ2-3, with 12 positions matching TRBD1. Specimen: blood. The CDR3 DNA reads TGTGCCACCAGTGATTTTTCTGCGGGACAGGGGGCAAGAGATACGCAGTATTTT. Encoded protein: CATSDFSAGQGARDTQYF.